This record looks at one T cell receptor beta chain sequence and its context. Its target antigen remains unknown. A much larger clone lies a single base off, so this may be a read error. This sample stems from a study of glioma-infiltrating T cells (dated by TCRdb to between 2015 and 2016). Looking at the study overall: Glioma tissue, non-neoplastic brain tissue and matched peripheral blood mononuclear cells were used as sources from which TCR alpha- and beta-chain repertoires were sequenced. To measure how far tissue and blood T-cell populations diverged, each tissue-infiltrating repertoire was compared against the peripheral blood repertoire of the same patient. Three low-grade glioma patients, about 8 primary glioblastoma patients, and three non-glioma patients who contributed non-neoplastic brain tissue made up the paired cohort.

Including the terminal cysteine and phenylalanine, the CDR3 comprises 15 residues. Left in the record is the CDR3 DNA by itself, 45 bases read in frame from the first base. Trimming takes 7 bases from V and 5 bases from J, and the germline ends sit 20 bases apart. Taken from the germline V gene, the CDR1 and CDR2 loops are SNHLY and FYNNEI. TCR alpha and beta CDR3 regions were amplified with the iRepertoire nested amplicon-rescue multiplex PCR (arm-PCR) platform from RNA. The input for one-step reverse transcription and amplification was roughly 100-400 ng of tissue mRNA or PBMC total RNA. Following bead purification, Illumina adapters were added by a secondary multiplex PCR, and libraries between 200 and 400 bp were gel-purified. Demultiplexing relied on internal 6-nucleotide barcodes carried by the libraries. Sequencing of libraries was performed on an Illumina MiSeq with 2x220 or 2x250 nucleotide paired-end reads. As for the authors' bioinformatics: Paired reads were merged using FLASH 1.2.11 and were aligned to the GRCh37 human genome using BWA-MEM, after which TRA and TRB reads were extracted. For V and J assignment, an IMGT-derived reference of cassette sequences and CDR3 motifs that included pseudogenes was used. Reads were translated in three frames, and productive CDR3s were defined as those with a C...FGXG motif and no stop codons. A clonotype was defined as a unique combination of a V-J cassette pair and a CDR3 amino acid sequence. Hamming distance filtering was applied to reads, with thresholds set by the sequence error rate of each sample in mapped regions. In TCRdb, the public reads were trimmed at Q25 with fastp and aligned with MiXCR, with productive beta chains retained. Records with the same CDR3 protein are collapsed into one entry carrying the most frequent genes and DNA. TCRdb's processing, not the authors' own work, is the source of the V and J calls. The sample table lists roughly 20,000 distinct CDR3 sequences, 20% to 25% of them with a count of one. In total, the top ten clones hold around 13% of the sample.

Study-wide conclusions, independent of this receptor: VJ-independent divergence between tissue and blood was lower than expected in non-neoplastic patients but higher than expected in all gliomas, particularly low-grade gliomas. Tissue and blood shared very few CDR3 sequences, a result attributed to high CDR3 diversity and limited sampling. The group comparisons were based on small numbers of patients: three non-neoplastic, three low-grade glioma and roughly eight glioblastoma patients.

The sample taken for sequencing was glioma tissue, nonneoplastic brain tissue, or PBMCs (not recorded which). The receptor comes from a human donor with low-grade glioma or glioblastoma, undergoing nonglioma brain surgery, or in good health (not recorded which). The V and J segments used are TRBV2 and TRBJ1-1, with the D gene too uncertain to name. This receptor has the CDR3 CASIPLVQSWTEAFF. The nucleotides are TGTGCCAGCATCCCCCTGGTGCAGAGTTGGACTGAAGCTTTCTTT.